Listed below are T cell receptor beta chains from one sample, sequenced in a study of T cells after yellow fever vaccination. Each CDR3 protein gets one entry after TCRdb re-called the 5' RACE reads with MiXCR. Of approximately 150,000 distinct CDR3 sequences listed, roughly 8.8% are singletons. The specimen was CD8+ T cells sorted from PBMCs, collected 45 days after the yellow fever booster vaccination. Receptors originate from a man aged 18 to 29 who received the YFV17D yellow fever vaccine. The CDR3 runs from the conserved cysteine through the conserved F or W. Each record gives: clone size, J gene, V gene, D gene, CDR3 DNA, CDR3 protein. A D gene is named only where the DNA matches it firmly. Some rows mark clone size as missing; the rest say once, few, many or name a class of expanded clone.

abundance: NA
j_gene: TRBJ2-7
v_gene: TRBV9
d_gene: NA
CDR3nt: TGTGCCAGCGGGCCGACGACCATTGGCCACGAGCAGTACTTC
CDR3aa: CASGPTTIGHEQYF

abundance: few
j_gene: TRBJ1-2
v_gene: TRBV12-3/TRBV12-4
d_gene: TRBD1
CDR3nt: TGTGCCAGCCGACCGGGACAGAAATACTATGGCTACACCTTC
CDR3aa: CASRPGQKYYGYTF

abundance: NA
j_gene: TRBJ2-5
v_gene: TRBV11-2
d_gene: NA
CDR3nt: TGTGCCAGCAGCCGACGGGAAGAGCTCGGTGCCCAAGAGACCCAGTACTTC
CDR3aa: CASSRREELGAQETQYF

abundance: many
j_gene: TRBJ2-2
v_gene: TRBV27
d_gene: TRBD2
CDR3nt: TGTGCCAGCAGTTTATCTAGCGGGGGGGCCGGGGAGCTGTTTTTT
CDR3aa: CASSLSSGGAGELFF

abundance: NA
j_gene: TRBJ1-1
v_gene: TRBV23-1
d_gene: NA
CDR3nt: TGCGCCATTCCTGGGAAGGGTAGGAACACTGAAGCTTTCTTT
CDR3aa: CAIPGKGRNTEAFF

abundance: NA
j_gene: TRBJ1-2
v_gene: TRBV6-2/TRBV6-3
d_gene: NA
CDR3nt: TGTGCCAGCAGTTACTCGAAGGTTCGACGGGTTAACTATGGCTACACCTTC
CDR3aa: CASSYSKVRRVNYGYTF

abundance: few
j_gene: TRBJ2-5
v_gene: TRBV6-2/TRBV6-3
d_gene: NA
CDR3nt: TGTGCCAGCAGGGGACTGGGGACAGATCAAGAGACCCAGTACTTC
CDR3aa: CASRGLGTDQETQYF

abundance: few
j_gene: TRBJ2-3
v_gene: TRBV3-1
d_gene: TRBD2
CDR3nt: TGTGCCAGCTCCGGACTAGCGGCTAGCACAGATACGCAGTATTTT
CDR3aa: CASSGLAASTDTQYF

abundance: NA
j_gene: TRBJ2-7
v_gene: TRBV6-1
d_gene: TRBD1
CDR3nt: TGTGCCGGGGCCCGGACAGGGAAAATATCTTACTCCCCATACGAGCAGTACTTC
CDR3aa: CAGARTGKISYSPYEQYF

abundance: few
j_gene: TRBJ2-3
v_gene: TRBV7-9
d_gene: TRBD1
CDR3nt: TGTGCCAGCAGCTCGACAGGGGGCATGGATACGCAGTATTTT
CDR3aa: CASSSTGGMDTQYF

abundance: NA
j_gene: TRBJ2-1
v_gene: TRBV20-1
d_gene: NA
CDR3nt: TGCAGTGCTAGAAGCGGGACAGGCAATGAGCAGTTCTTC
CDR3aa: CSARSGTGNEQFF

abundance: NA
j_gene: TRBJ2-5
v_gene: TRBV3-1
d_gene: TRBD2
CDR3nt: TGTGCCAGCAGCCAAATAAGCGGGGGCCCCCTAGGAGAGACCCAGTACTTC
CDR3aa: CASSQISGGPLGETQYF

abundance: NA
j_gene: TRBJ1-5
v_gene: TRBV6-2/TRBV6-3
d_gene: NA
CDR3nt: TGTGCCAGCAGCCTGTTTGGTTTCGAGCCCCAGCATTTT
CDR3aa: CASSLFGFEPQHF

abundance: few
j_gene: TRBJ2-3
v_gene: TRBV13
d_gene: NA
CDR3nt: TGTGCCAGCAGCCTATTCCTATCTAGCACAGATACGCAGTATTTT
CDR3aa: CASSLFLSSTDTQYF

abundance: few
j_gene: TRBJ2-2
v_gene: TRBV6-2/TRBV6-3
d_gene: NA
CDR3nt: TGTGCCAGCCTGCAGCTTTGGGGTCGGGTGACCGGGGAGCTGTTTTTT
CDR3aa: CASLQLWGRVTGELFF

abundance: NA
j_gene: TRBJ2-5
v_gene: TRBV23-1
d_gene: TRBD1
CDR3nt: TGCGCCAGCAGTCAATCTGGGGGGACAGGGGGCCAAGAGACCCAGTACTTC
CDR3aa: CASSQSGGTGGQETQYF

abundance: few
j_gene: TRBJ2-7
v_gene: TRBV7-3
d_gene: NA
CDR3nt: TGTGCCAGCAGCTTCGATAGGGGCTACGAGCAGTACTTC
CDR3aa: CASSFDRGYEQYF